This TCR beta chain was identified in a study of T cells after somatic rescue of genetic block. The CDR3 is 14 amino acids. V shed 8 bases and J 5 bases; nucleotides not matched to a gene: 7. Germline V lookup: CDR1 LNHDA, CDR2 SQIVND (reference sequence). Clones were sequenced by immunoSEQ multiplex PCR, and TCRdb holds only the in-frame ones, with some missing. The table lists more than 12,000 clones, under 80% of them singletons. The genes are TRBV19 and TRBJ1-5; 9 bases fit TRBD1. The receptor was isolated from a man aged 18 to 35. Material for sequencing was peripheral blood mononuclear cells (PBMCs). The CDR3 loop is CASRDRVGYQPQHF. Written as DNA, the CDR3 is TGTGCCAGTCGGGACAGGGTGGGCTATCAGCCCCAGCATTTT. The full variable domain, completed using reference TRBV19 and TRBJ1-5, is DGGITQSPKYLFRKEGQNVTLSCEQNLNHDAMYWYRQDPGQGLRLIYYSQIVNDFQKGDIAEGYSVSREKKESFPLTVTSAQKNPTAFYLCASRDRVGYQPQHFGDGTRLSIL.